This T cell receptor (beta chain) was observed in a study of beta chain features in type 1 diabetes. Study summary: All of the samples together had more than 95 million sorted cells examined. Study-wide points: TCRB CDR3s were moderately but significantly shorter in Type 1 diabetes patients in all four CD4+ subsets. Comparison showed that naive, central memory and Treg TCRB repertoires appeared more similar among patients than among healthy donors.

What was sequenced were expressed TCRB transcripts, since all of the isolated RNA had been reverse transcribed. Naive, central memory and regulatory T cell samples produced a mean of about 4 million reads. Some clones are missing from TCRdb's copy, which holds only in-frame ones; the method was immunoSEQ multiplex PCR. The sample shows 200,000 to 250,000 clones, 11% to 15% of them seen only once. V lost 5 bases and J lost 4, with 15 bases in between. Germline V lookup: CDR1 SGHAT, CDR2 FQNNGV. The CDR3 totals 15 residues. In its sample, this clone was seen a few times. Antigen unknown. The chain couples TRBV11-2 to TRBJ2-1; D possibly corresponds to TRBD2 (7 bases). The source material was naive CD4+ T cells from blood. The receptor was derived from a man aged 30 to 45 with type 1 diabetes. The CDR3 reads CASSPGASGYNEQFF. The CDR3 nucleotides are TGTGCCAGCAGCCCAGGGGCTAGCGGATACAATGAGCAGTTCTTC.